This T cell receptor beta chain derives from a study of identical twins (dated by TCRdb to 2016 to 2017). Study-wide context: The study deep-sequenced TCR alpha and beta repertoires from monozygotic twins, unrelated adults of various ages and cord blood to test whether fetal clonotypes persist. Replicate twin experiments were performed at different times using different library preparation protocols to rule out contamination. What the research found in general, with its limitations: Fewer insertions were carried by abundant cord blood beta clonotypes; a weaker similar trend was observed in young adult naive repertoires, while no such trend was observed in memory repertoires. A weaker excess of twin sharing was found in beta out-of-frame sequences because the signal-to-noise ratio was lowered by fewer shared sequences. In monozygotic twins, recombination models systematically underestimated out-of-frame TCR alpha sharing, but the models matched the sharing seen between unrelated individuals. Invariant T cells such as MAIT and iNKT could partly confound zero-insertion analyses, though diverse VJ usage argued against this for most clonotypes. Because the same donors could not be followed over many years, conclusions were based on cross-sectional statistical analysis. Compared with coincidental sharing between unrelated individuals, out-of-frame TCR alpha sequences shared between twins showed an excess of sequences with low generation probability.

Only one count was recorded for this clonotype. Its antigen is still unknown. Per-base quality was not reported, and no clone a single base away is much larger than it. Every donor in the study was a healthy Caucasian. Receptor libraries were prepared by 5' RACE. Instrument on record: Illumina HiSeq 2000. Template switching introduced a universal primer binding site; the final cDNA contained a unique molecular identifier, enabling accurate counting of TCR cDNA molecules. Specific primers in the conserved constant-segment region were used to synthesize first-strand cDNA for the TCR alpha and beta chains. To control for contamination, every cDNA library carried two barcodes: a SMART-Mk sample barcode plus Illumina barcodes. TruSeq adapter sequences, together with Illumina sample barcodes, were added in two successive PCR steps. TCR alpha and beta cDNA libraries were sequenced on the Illumina HiSeq platform with custom primers. Processing in the source paper ran as follows. Unique molecular identifiers were extracted from raw reads with MiGEC, and CDR3 positions were determined with MiXCR. For each individual, recombination models were inferred using an EM algorithm with the repgenHMM and IGoR tools. Shared clonotype analysis was performed with the tcR package in R, normalizing sharing by the product of cloneset sizes. To study raw recombination free of thymic and clonal selection effects, out-of-frame nonproductive sequences were analyzed. Using fastp trimming at Q25 and MiXCR clonotype assembly, TCRdb reanalyzed the public sequencing data and kept in-frame beta chains. All rows with the same CDR3 protein become a single entry with the most common DNA and genes. In this record, the V and J calls reflect TCRdb's handling and not the investigators' own analysis. In all, the sample holds roughly 1,500,000 distinct CDR3 sequences, and roughly 35% of those were seen once. Of the sample, 0.25% to 0.3% is held by the ten largest clones.

The CDR3 sequence holds 15 residues, the cysteine and phenylalanine included. Just CDR3 DNA is preserved here, 45 bases in frame from base 1. From the germline V gene, CDR1 is SGHAT and CDR2 is FQNNGV. Trimming at the junction amounts to 4 bases on V and 4 bases on J, and the germline ends lie 14 bases apart. The specimen sequenced was cord blood. The receptor was isolated from a newborn girl in good health. The V gene is TRBV11-2 and the J gene is TRBJ2-1; the D gene is perhaps TRBD2, on 6 matching bases. Here is the DNA: TGTGCCAGCAGCTCTTCGGGACTGAGGTACAATGAGCAGTTCTTC. Translated, this is CASSSSGLRYNEQFF.